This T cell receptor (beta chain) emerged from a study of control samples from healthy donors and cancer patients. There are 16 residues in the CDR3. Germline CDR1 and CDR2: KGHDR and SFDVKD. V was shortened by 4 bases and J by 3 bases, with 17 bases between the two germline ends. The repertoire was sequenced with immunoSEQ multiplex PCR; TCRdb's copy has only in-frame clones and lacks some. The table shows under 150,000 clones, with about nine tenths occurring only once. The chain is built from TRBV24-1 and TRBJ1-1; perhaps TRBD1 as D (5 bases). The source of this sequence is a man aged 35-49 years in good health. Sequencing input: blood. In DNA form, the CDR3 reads TGTGCCACCAGTGAATTACAGGATGGGGCGGACACTGAAGCTTTCTTT. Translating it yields CATSELQDGADTEAFF.